Listed below are T cell receptor beta chains from one sample, sequenced in a study of cytomegalovirus exposure and HLA in healthy donors. Only in-frame clones appear in the TCRdb table, and some are missing; sequencing was by immunoSEQ multiplex PCR. The repertoire has around 70,000 clones, about 70% of them found once; the top ten carry about an eighth. Sequenced sample: PBMCs. The receptors come from a male donor in good health and CMV-seropositive. Both conserved end residues are part of each CDR3. The order of the fields is D gene, V gene, clone size, J gene, CDR3 DNA, CDR3 protein. The D gene is left open where the match is weak. Where a row states a size, it is once, few, many or the class of an expanded clone; other rows omit it.

TRBD1	TRBV18	NA	TRBJ1-2	TGTGCCAGCTCACTGGGACAGGGAAGGCCTAACTATGGCTACACCTTC	CASSLGQGRPNYGYTF
TRBD1	TRBV19	NA	TRBJ2-1	TGTGCCAGTGTCGGGACAGGGGGGGGACTTATAAGCTCCTACAATGAGCAGTTCTTC	CASVGTGGGLISSYNEQFF
NA	TRBV30	NA	TRBJ1-2	TGTGCCTGGAGTGTACTGCCATCCCGGGAAGGCTACACCTTC	CAWSVLPSREGYTF
TRBD2	TRBV7-6	few	TRBJ2-7	TGTGCCAGCAGCAAAGCCGGGACTAGCGGGGGGGTCTACGAGCAGTACTTC	CASSKAGTSGGVYEQYF
TRBD1	TRBV5-1	NA	TRBJ1-2	TGCGCCAGCAGCTCGGGACAGGGTGGCTATGGCTACACCTTC	CASSSGQGGYGYTF
NA	TRBV5-6	NA	TRBJ2-7	TGTGCCAGCAGCTTGCAAGGGGCGGCCTACGAGCAGTACTTC	CASSLQGAAYEQYF
TRBD2	TRBV30	NA	TRBJ2-1	TGTGCCTGGACGTCTAGCGGGTTCATACGATACAATGAGCAGTTCTTC	CAWTSSGFIRYNEQFF
TRBD1	TRBV19	few	TRBJ1-5	TGTGCCAGTAGTATCCCGGGACAGCTGCAGCCCCAGCATTTT	CASSIPGQLQPQHF
NA	TRBV28	NA	TRBJ1-4	TGTGCCAGCAGCCTAATCTCAACTAATGAAAAACTGTTTTTT	CASSLISTNEKLFF
NA	TRBV6-5	NA	TRBJ1-1	TGTGCCAGCAGTTACGGGGGGGGGTTGTACACTGAAGCTTTCTTT	CASSYGGGLYTEAFF
NA	TRBV18	few	TRBJ1-1	TGTGCCAGCTCACCACCGAATCTAGGGAGTACTGAAGCTTTCTTT	CASSPPNLGSTEAFF
TRBD2	TRBV4-1	NA	TRBJ2-7	TGCGCCAGCAGCCAACCCACTAGCGGAAACAACTACGAGCAGTACTTC	CASSQPTSGNNYEQYF
NA	TRBV15	few	TRBJ2-1	TGTGCCACCAGCAGAGCACAGGGCTCCTACAATGAGCAGTTCTTC	CATSRAQGSYNEQFF
NA	TRBV4-1	NA	TRBJ2-3	TGCGCCAGCAGCCAAGACCCAGGGCAGGCAGATACGCAGTATTTT	CASSQDPGQADTQYF
NA	TRBV7-2	NA	TRBJ2-7	TGTGCCAGCAGCGACAGGATAACCTACGAGCAGTACTTC	CASSDRITYEQYF
TRBD2	TRBV9	NA	TRBJ2-3	TGTGCCAGCAGCGTAGCTGCGGGGGGAACTAGCACAGATACGCAGTATTTT	CASSVAAGGTSTDTQYF
TRBD2	TRBV11-2	NA	TRBJ2-1	TGTGCCAGCAGCTTAGAGGGACTAGCGGGAGGAGTCTACAATGAGCAGTTCTTC	CASSLEGLAGGVYNEQFF
NA	TRBV5-1	once	TRBJ2-3	TGCGCCAGCAGCTTGGGTCACACCGATACGCAGTATTTT	CASSLGHTDTQYF
TRBD1	TRBV9	few	TRBJ2-4	TGTGCCAGCAGCGTAGCAGGGGGCGGAGGCAAAAACATTCAGTACTTC	CASSVAGGGGKNIQYF
TRBD1	TRBV18	NA	TRBJ2-2	TGTGCCAGCTCACCACGACAGGGGACCGGGGAGCTGTTTTTT	CASSPRQGTGELFF
TRBD2	TRBV4-1	NA	TRBJ2-7	TGCGCCAGCAGCCTAACCGAGGGACTATTCTACGAGCAGTACTTC	CASSLTEGLFYEQYF
TRBD2	TRBV2	NA	TRBJ2-1	TGTGCCAGCAAGGAAGGTAATAGCGGGGGCTCGTTCTTC	CASKEGNSGGSFF